This TCR beta chain was sequenced during a study of blood T cell repertoires in COVID-19. Background on the study: The study drew acute and convalescent COVID-19 samples from the United States, Italy and Spain.

Sequenced by immunoSEQ multiplex PCR; TCRdb stores in-frame clones only, minus some. The table lists roughly 60,000 clones, roughly 88% of them singletons. Patients of the Seattle cohort, enrolled during active infection, were followed longitudinally. Germline V gene sequence: CDR1 LNHNV, CDR2 YYDKDF (reference sequence). The V end was cut by 4 bases, the J end by 5 bases, with 12 bases between. The CDR3 has 14 amino acids. This clonotype was obtained from a man under 40 with COVID-19, enrolled during active disease. J is TRBJ1-5 and V is TRBV15; D unresolved. Sample: peripheral blood. The CDR3 loop is CATSTQVGYQPQHF. In nucleotides, the CDR3 is TGTGCCACCAGCACTCAGGTAGGCTATCAGCCCCAGCATTTT.